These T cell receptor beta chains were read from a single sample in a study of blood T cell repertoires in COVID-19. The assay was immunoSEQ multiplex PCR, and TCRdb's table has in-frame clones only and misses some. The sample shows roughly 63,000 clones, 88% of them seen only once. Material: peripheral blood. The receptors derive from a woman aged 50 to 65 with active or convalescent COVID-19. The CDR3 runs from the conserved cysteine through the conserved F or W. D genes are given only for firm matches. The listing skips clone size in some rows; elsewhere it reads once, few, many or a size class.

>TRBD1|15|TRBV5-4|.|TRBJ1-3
TGTGCCAGCAGCTTGGGCGGGACAGGGGGAAACACCATATATTTT
CASSLGGTGGNTIYF
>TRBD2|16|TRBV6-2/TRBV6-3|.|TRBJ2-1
TGTGCCAGCAGTCCGCGGGAGGCGCCCTCCTACAATGAGCAGTTCTTC
CASSPREAPSYNEQFF
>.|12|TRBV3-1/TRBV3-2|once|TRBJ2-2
TGTGCCAGCAGCCAGGACATCGGGGAGCTGTTTTTT
CASSQDIGELFF
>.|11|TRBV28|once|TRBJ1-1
TGTGCCAGCAGTTTGGTCAGGGAAGCTTTCTTT
CASSLVREAFF
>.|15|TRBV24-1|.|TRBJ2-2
TGTGCCACCAGTGATAAGGCGGTTGTTCCCGGGGAGCTGTTTTTT
CATSDKAVVPGELFF
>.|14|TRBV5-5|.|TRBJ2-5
TGTGCCAGCAGCTTCAGGCAGGGCCAAGAGACCCAGTACTTC
CASSFRQGQETQYF
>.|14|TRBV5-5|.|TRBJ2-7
TGTGCCAGCAGCTTGGACGCGGGATCCTACGAGCAGTACTTC
CASSLDAGSYEQYF
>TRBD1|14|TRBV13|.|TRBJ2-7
TGTGCCAGCAGCCCGGGACAGGGGACCTACGAGCAGTACTTC
CASSPGQGTYEQYF
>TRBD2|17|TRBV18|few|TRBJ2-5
TGTGCCAGCTCACCACCTCCTAGCGGGAGCTTCCGGGAGACCCAGTACTTC
CASSPPPSGSFRETQYF
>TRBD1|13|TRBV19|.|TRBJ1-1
TGTGCCAGCGCGGTGACAGGGCTAACTGAAGCTTTCTTT
CASAVTGLTEAFF
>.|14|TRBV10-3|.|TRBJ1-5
TGTGCCATCAGGGACACCGATAGCAATCAGCCCCAGCATTTT
CAIRDTDSNQPQHF
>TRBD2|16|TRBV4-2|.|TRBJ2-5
TGTGCCAGCAGCCAAGATGGTTTAGCGGGACAAGAGACCCAGTACTTC
CASSQDGLAGQETQYF
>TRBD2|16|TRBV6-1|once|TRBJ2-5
TGTGCCAGCAGTGAACTCCTAGCGGGAGATAGAGAGACCCAGTACTTC
CASSELLAGDRETQYF
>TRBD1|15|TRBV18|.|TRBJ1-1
TGTGCCAGCTCACTGGGGACAGGGCCGAACACTGAAGCTTTCTTT
CASSLGTGPNTEAFF
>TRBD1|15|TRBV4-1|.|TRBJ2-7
TGCGCCAGCAGCCGGACTCCGGGACAGAAGCAGGAGCAGTACTTC
CASSRTPGQKQEQYF
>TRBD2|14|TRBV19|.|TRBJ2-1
TGTGCCAGTAGTAGTCTAGCGGGATTGGATGAGCAGTTCTTC
CASSSLAGLDEQFF
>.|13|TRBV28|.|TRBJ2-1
TGTGCCAGCAGTTTGGGGGGCTACAATGAGCAGTTCTTC
CASSLGGYNEQFF
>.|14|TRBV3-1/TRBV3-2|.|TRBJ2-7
TGTGCCAGCAGCCAAGAAGGGGGTTACTACGAGCAGTACTTC
CASSQEGGYYEQYF
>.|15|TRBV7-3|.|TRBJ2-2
TGTGCCAGCAGCTACGGGGTTGGCAACGCCGGGGAGCTGTTTTTT
CASSYGVGNAGELFF
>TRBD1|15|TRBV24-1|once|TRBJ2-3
TGTGCCACCAGTGTGGGGGACAGGAGCACAGATACGCAGTATTTT
CATSVGDRSTDTQYF
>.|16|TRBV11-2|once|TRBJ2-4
TGTGCCAGCAGCTTAGATACAGGGTGGGCCAAAAACATTCAGTACTTC
CASSLDTGWAKNIQYF
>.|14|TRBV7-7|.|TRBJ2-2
TGTGCTAGCAGACCTACCGAGGGAACCGGGGAGCTGTTTTTT
CASRPTEGTGELFF
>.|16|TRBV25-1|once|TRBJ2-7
TGTGCCAGCAGCCCGTCGTCGGCAGGACTCGCCTACGAGCAGTACTTC
CASSPSSAGLAYEQYF
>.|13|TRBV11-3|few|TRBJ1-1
TGTGCCAGCAGCTCTGACACGTCCCGTGAAGCTTTCTTT
CASSSDTSREAFF
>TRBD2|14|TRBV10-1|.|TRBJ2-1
TGCGCCAGCAGTTCTACGGGACTACACAATGAGCAGTTCTTC
CASSSTGLHNEQFF
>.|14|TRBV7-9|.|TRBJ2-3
TGTGCCAGCAGAAGGAGCGCCCGCACAGATACGCAGTATTTT
CASRRSARTDTQYF